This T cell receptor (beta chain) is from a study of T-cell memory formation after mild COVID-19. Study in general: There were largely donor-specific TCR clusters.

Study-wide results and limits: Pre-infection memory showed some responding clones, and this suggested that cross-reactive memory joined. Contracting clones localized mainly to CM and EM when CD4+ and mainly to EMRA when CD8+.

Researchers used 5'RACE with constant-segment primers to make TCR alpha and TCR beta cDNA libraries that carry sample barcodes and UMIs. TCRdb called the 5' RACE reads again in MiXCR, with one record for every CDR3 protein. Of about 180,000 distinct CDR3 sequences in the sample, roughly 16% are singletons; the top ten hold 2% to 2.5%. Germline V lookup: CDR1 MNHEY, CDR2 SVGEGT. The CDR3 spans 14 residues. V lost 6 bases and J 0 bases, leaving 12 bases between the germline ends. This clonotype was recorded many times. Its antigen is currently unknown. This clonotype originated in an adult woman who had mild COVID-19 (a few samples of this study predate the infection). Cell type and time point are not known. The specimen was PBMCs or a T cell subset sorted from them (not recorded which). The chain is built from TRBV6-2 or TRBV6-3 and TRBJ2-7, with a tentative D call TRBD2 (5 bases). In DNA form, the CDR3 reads TGTGCCAGCAGACGCCAAGGGAGCTCCTACGAGCAGTACTTC. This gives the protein CASRRQGSSYEQYF.